The entry below gives a single T cell receptor beta chain sequence along with its context. Its antigen remains unidentified. Other DNA sequences from this sample encode an identical CDR3 as well. The CDR3 has 13 residues. Per germline, CDR1 SNHLY and CDR2 FYNNEI. V lost 4 bases and J 4 bases, leaving 10 bases between the germline ends. Measured with immunoSEQ multiplex PCR; TCRdb has only the in-frame clones, and not every one. The sample lists 73,000 or so clones; under 80% were seen once. The data stem from a study of vaccination effects on CD4 cells after COVID-19. For the study at large: Participants got two doses of BNT162b2 or mRNA-1273 vaccine. Study findings and constraints: Clones that were induced by infection or by vaccine showed marked contraction late after vaccination.

Expansion of antigen-specific CD4+ T cells with viral peptide pools was carried out by the ViraFEST assay before sequencing. Upon completion of around 9 days in culture, CD4+ T cells were isolated. Vaccinated recipients, who were negative for nucleocapsid antibodies, had no history of SARS-CoV-2 infection. A half-volume exchange with IL-2 medium occurred on days 3 and 7. This material consisted of CD4+ T cells from PBMCs cultured with SARS-CoV-2 spike peptides, taken before COVID-19 vaccination. The TCR sequence derives from a human donor who received a COVID-19 vaccine. The chain links TRBV2 to TRBJ1-2; TRBD1 is a possible D gene (6 bases). The CDR3 DNA reads TGTGCCAGCAGTGTCGGACAGCTCTATGGCTACACCTTC. Encoded protein: CASSVGQLYGYTF.